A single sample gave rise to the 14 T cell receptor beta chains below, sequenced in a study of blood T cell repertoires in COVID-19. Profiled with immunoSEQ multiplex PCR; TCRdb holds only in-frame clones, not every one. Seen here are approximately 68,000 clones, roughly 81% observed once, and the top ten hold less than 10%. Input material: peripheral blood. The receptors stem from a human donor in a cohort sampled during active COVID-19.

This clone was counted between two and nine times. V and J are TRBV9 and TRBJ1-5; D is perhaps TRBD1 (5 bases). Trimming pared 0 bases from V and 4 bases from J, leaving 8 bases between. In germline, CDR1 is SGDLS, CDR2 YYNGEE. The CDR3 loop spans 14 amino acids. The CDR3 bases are TGTGCCAGCAGCGTAGATGGGGGGAATCAGCCCCAGCATTTT. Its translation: CASSVDGGNQPQHF.

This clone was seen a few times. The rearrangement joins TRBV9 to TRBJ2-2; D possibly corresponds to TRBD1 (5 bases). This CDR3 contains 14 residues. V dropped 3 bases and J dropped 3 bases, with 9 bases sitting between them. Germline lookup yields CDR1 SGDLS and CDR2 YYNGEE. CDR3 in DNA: TGTGCCAGCAGCGGCACAGGTTACACCGGGGAGCTGTTTTTT. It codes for CASSGTGYTGELFF.

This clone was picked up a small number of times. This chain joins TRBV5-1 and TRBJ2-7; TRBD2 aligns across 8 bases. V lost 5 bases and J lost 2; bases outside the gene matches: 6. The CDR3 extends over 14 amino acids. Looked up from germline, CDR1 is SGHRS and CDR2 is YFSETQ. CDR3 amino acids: CASSPEAGAYEQYF. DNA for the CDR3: TGCGCCAGCAGTCCTGAAGCGGGAGCCTACGAGCAGTACTTC.

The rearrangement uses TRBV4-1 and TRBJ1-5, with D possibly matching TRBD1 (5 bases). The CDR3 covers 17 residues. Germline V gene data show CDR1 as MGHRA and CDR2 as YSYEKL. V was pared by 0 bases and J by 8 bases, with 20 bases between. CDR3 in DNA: TGCGCCAGCAGCCAAGATTCGGGGGGGATCTCCACGGAGCCCCAGCATTTT. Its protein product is CASSQDSGGISTEPQHF.

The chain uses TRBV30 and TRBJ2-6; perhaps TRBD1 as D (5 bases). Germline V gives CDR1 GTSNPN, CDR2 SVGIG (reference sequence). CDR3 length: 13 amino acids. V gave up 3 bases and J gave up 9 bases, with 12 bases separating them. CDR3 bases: TGTGCCTGGAGCACAGGAATGGACAACGTCCTGACTTTC. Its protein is CAWSTGMDNVLTF.

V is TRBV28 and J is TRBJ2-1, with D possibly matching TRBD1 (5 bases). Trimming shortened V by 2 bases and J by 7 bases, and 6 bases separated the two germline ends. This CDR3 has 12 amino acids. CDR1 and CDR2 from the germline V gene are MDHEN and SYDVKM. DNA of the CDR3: TGTGCCAGCAGTTTAAAGGGGAATGAGCAGTTCTTC. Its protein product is CASSLKGNEQFF. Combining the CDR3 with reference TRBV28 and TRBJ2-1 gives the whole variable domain DVKVTQSSRYLVKRTGEKVFLECVQDMDHENMFWYRQDPGLGLRLIYFSYDVKMKEKGDIPEGYSVSREKKERFSLILESASTNQTSMYLCASSLKGNEQFFGPGTRLTVL.

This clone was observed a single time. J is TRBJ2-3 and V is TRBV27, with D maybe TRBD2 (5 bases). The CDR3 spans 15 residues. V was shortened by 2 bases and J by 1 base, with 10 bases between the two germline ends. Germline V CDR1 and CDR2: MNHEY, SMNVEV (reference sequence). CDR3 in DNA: TGTGCCAGCAGTTTAACGGGATGGGGCACAGATACGCAGTATTTT. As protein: CASSLTGWGTDTQYF.

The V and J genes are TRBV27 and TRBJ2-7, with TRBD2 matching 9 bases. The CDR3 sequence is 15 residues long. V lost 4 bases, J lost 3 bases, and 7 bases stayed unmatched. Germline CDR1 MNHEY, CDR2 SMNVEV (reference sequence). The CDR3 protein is CASSSATSGIYEQYF. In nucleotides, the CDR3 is TGTGCCAGCAGTTCCGCGACTAGCGGTATCTACGAGCAGTACTTC.

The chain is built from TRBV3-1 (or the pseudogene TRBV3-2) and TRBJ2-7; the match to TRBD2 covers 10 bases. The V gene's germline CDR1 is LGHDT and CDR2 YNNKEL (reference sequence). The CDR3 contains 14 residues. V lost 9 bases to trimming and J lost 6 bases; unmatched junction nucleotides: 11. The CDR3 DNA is TGTGCCAGTCAGAAGCGGGAGGGCCAAGGCGAGCAGTACTTC. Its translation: CASQKREGQGEQYF.

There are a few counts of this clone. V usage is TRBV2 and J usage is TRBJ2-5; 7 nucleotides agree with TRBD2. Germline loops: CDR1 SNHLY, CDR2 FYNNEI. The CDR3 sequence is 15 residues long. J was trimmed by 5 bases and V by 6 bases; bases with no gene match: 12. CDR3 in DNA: TGTGCCAGCAGGGCGAGCGGGATGGTTGGGGAGACCCAGTACTTC. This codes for CASRASGMVGETQYF.

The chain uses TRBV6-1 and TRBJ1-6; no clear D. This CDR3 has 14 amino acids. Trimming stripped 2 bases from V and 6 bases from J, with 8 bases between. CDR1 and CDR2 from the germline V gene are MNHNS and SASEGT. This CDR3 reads CASSELRVNSPLHF. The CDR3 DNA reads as TGTGCCAGCAGTGAATTGAGGGTTAATTCACCCCTCCACTTT.

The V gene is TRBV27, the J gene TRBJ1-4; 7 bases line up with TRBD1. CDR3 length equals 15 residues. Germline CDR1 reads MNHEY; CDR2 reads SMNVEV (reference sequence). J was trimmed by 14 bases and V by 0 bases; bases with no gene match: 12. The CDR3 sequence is CASSLSVSLGQRLFF. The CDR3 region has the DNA TGTGCCAGCAGTTTATCGGTATCTCTGGGACAGAGGCTGTTTTTT.

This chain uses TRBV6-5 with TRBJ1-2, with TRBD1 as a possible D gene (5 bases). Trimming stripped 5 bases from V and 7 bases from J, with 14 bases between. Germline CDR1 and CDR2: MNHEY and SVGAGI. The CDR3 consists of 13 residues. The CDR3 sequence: CASSHGSQGGYTF. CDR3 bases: TGTGCCAGCAGTCACGGATCCCAGGGTGGCTACACCTTC.

As DNA, the CDR3 is TGTGCCAGCAGTTTAGGTCCAGGCCCACCCCTCCACTTT. It specifies CASSLGPGPPLHF. The rearrangement links TRBV12-3 or TRBV12-4 to TRBJ1-6; D not certain. Trimming pared 1 base from V and 11 bases from J, leaving 9 bases between. CDR3 length equals 13 residues.